The 2 T cell receptor beta chains below come from one sample, sequenced in a study of neurological immune-mediated disorders. TCRdb used MiXCR to reprocess the 5' RACE reads, holding one entry per CDR3 protein. The table has some 25,000 distinct CDR3 sequences, roughly 6.3% seen once. Sequencing was performed on PBMCs. Receptors originate from a woman aged 40 to 49 in good health.

The sample holds many counts of this clonotype. The CDR3 region is CASSLSFLDEQFF. In DNA form, the CDR3 reads TGTGCCAGCAGTTTAAGTTTTCTGGATGAGCAGTTCTTC. V and J are TRBV12-3 or TRBV12-4 and TRBJ2-1; D remains unclear. Trimming took 2 bases from V and 8 from J, leaving 10 bases between them. The CDR3 runs 13 residues.

This clonotype was counted at least ten times. This rearrangement joins TRBV7-2 to TRBJ2-7, with 8 bases lining up with TRBD1. The CDR3 runs 15 residues. The V and J ends lost 6 bases and 1 base, in that order; junction bases with no gene match: 8. Germline assignment: CDR1 SGHTA and CDR2 FQGNSA. The CDR3 DNA sequence: TGTGCCAGCAGTCGACAGGGGTCTCATTCCTACGAGCAGTACTTC. Protein: CASSRQGSHSYEQYF. The full variable domain, in which reference TRBV7-2 and TRBJ2-7 provide the parts outside the CDR3, is GAGVSQSPSNKVTEKGKDVELRCDPISGHTALYWYRQSLGQGLEFLIYFQGNSAPDKSGLPSDRFSAERTGGSVSTLTIQRTQQEDSAVYLCASSRQGSHSYEQYFGPGTRLTVT.